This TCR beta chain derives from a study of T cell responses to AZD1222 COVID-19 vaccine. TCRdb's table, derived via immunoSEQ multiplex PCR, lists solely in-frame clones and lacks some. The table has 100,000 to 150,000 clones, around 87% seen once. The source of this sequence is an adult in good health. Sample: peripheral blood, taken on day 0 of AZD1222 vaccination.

CDR3: CASRRTSGGGDGEQFF. The CDR3 DNA reads TGTGCCAGCAGGAGGACTAGCGGGGGGGGAGATGGTGAGCAGTTCTTC. The rearrangement joins TRBV6-4 to TRBJ2-1; 15 nucleotides line up with TRBD2. Per germline, CDR1 MRHNA and CDR2 SNTAGT. The V segment lost 6 bases and the J segment 9 bases; nucleotides outside the gene matches: 9. The CDR3 contains 16 residues.